These 27 T cell receptor beta chains originate from one sample sequenced in a study of OX40 agonist ivuxolimab in advanced cancers. Sequencing used immunoSEQ multiplex PCR; TCRdb keeps in-frame clones, though not all of them. The sample comprises tens of thousands of clones, around four fifths of which are singletons, and approximately 2.6% rests with the top ten. Here the sequenced sample was CD4+ or CD8+ T cells sorted from blood, taken in a trial of the OX40 agonist ivuxolimab. These receptors all come from an adult with an advanced solid tumor such as melanoma, head and neck, liver or kidney cancer.

This clone was picked up one time. This chain joins TRBV5-4 and TRBJ2-2; the match to TRBD1 covers 10 bases. CDR1 is SGHNT and CDR2 is YYREEE in the germline V gene (reference sequence). The ends lost 3 bases at V and 3 bases at J; junction bases unmatched: 2. This CDR3 is built from 15 residues. The CDR3 region is CASSSGQGDTGELFF. The CDR3 nucleotides read TGTGCCAGCAGCTCAGGACAGGGGGACACCGGGGAGCTGTTTTTT.

This clone appeared a single time. DNA of the CDR3: TGTGCCAGCAGGAGGGGATTTAATCAGCCCCAGCATTTT. Protein: CASRRGFNQPQHF. The rearrangement links TRBV2 to TRBJ1-5, with D possibly matching TRBD1 (5 bases). V was shortened by 6 bases and J by 4 bases, with 10 bases between the two germline ends. CDR3 size: 13 residues. Germline V gene sequence: CDR1 SNHLY, CDR2 FYNNEI.

The chain joins TRBV20-1 to TRBJ2-7; 7 nucleotides match TRBD1. Trimming removed 4 bases from V and 6 bases from J; junction bases left unmatched: 3. Germline values: CDR1 DFQATT, CDR2 SNEGSKA (reference sequence). CDR3 size: 11 residues. This CDR3 is CSANRDSEQYF. CDR3 nucleotides: TGCAGTGCTAACCGGGACAGCGAGCAGTACTTC.

The chain is built from TRBV4-1 and TRBJ1-1; unclear D gene. Germline V gene data show CDR1 as MGHRA and CDR2 as YSYEKL. V was pared by 5 bases and J by 0 bases, with 7 bases between. CDR3 size: 13 residues. CDR3 bases: TGCGCCAGCAGCAAGGTACTGAACACTGAAGCTTTCTTT. This sequence encodes CASSKVLNTEAFF.

The chain recombines TRBV28 with TRBJ1-4; the D gene is possibly TRBD1 (6 bases). Germline V lookup: CDR1 MDHEN, CDR2 SYDVKM. The CDR3 totals 14 residues. Trimming left V 6 bases short and J 6 bases short, with 14 bases between. The CDR3: CASSTGRGDEKLFF. The CDR3 region has the DNA TGTGCCAGCAGCACAGGGAGAGGGGATGAAAAACTGTTTTTT.

The chain is built from TRBV7-9 and TRBJ2-5; TRBD2 agrees at 8 bases. Germline V lookup: CDR1 SEHNR, CDR2 FQNEAQ (reference sequence). V dropped 6 bases and J dropped 3; count of bases not matched to a gene: 6. The CDR3 length is 14 residues. CDR3 protein: CASRPHSGEETQYF. In nucleotides, the CDR3 is TGTGCCAGCAGGCCCCATAGCGGGGAAGAGACCCAGTACTTC.

V gene TRBV5-4 combines with J gene TRBJ2-5; TRBD2 matches 9 bases. Trimming at V came to 0 bases and at J to 0 bases, leaving 6 bases not matched to a gene. The CDR3 totals 17 residues. Germline loops: CDR1 SGHNT, CDR2 YYREEE (reference sequence). The CDR3 DNA is TGTGCCAGCAGCTTGGCCGGGCGGGGGGGAAACCAAGAGACCCAGTACTTC. As protein: CASSLAGRGGNQETQYF.

About this clone: This sample includes further DNA sequences coding for the same CDR3. This chain links TRBV7-2 with TRBJ1-1; D remains ambiguous. CDR1 and CDR2 (germline): SGHTA, FQGNSA. V lost 2 bases to trimming and J lost 1 base, with 5 bases between them. The CDR3 runs to 13 residues. CDR3 bases: TGTGCCAGCAGCTTAACTACGAACACTGAAGCTTTCTTT. This encodes CASSLTTNTEAFF. Using reference TRBV7-2 and TRBJ1-1 for the parts outside the CDR3, the full variable domain is GAGVSQSPSNKVTEKGKDVELRCDPISGHTALYWYRQSLGQGLEFLIYFQGNSAPDKSGLPSDRFSAERTGGSVSTLTIQRTQQEDSAVYLCASSLTTNTEAFFGQGTRLTVV.

V and J are TRBV5-1 and TRBJ2-1; D uncertain. The CDR3 contains 12 residues. V lost 0 bases and J lost 8, with 6 bases in between. The germline V gene encodes CDR1 SGHRS and CDR2 YFSETQ. The CDR3 protein is CASSLDIYEQFF. CDR3 bases: TGCGCCAGCAGCTTGGATATTTATGAGCAGTTCTTC.

The chain has TRBV7-9 and TRBJ2-6; maybe TRBD1 (5 bases). V lost 5 bases and J 1 base, leaving 18 bases between the germline ends. The CDR3 covers 18 residues. CDR1 SEHNR and CDR2 FQNEAQ come from the germline V gene (reference sequence). CDR3 DNA: TGTGCCAGCAGCCCCTTTATGGGGCAGAGGTCTGGGGCCAACGTCCTGACTTTC. As protein: CASSPFMGQRSGANVLTF.

CDR3 region: CASSVGGPSYNEQFF. The CDR3 nucleotides are TGTGCCAGCAGTGTCGGGGGTCCCTCCTACAATGAGCAGTTCTTC. The chain has TRBV2 and TRBJ2-1; D is perhaps TRBD2 (6 bases). V was shortened by 4 bases and J by 0 bases, with 10 bases between the two germline ends. In germline, CDR1 is SNHLY, CDR2 FYNNEI. The CDR3 has 15 residues.

A single count supports this clone. The chain links TRBV2 to TRBJ1-1; D gene ambiguous. Trimming cost V 7 bases and J 2 bases, with 11 bases left between them. Germline CDR1 SNHLY, CDR2 FYNNEI. The CDR3 sequence is 13 residues long. The CDR3: CASTPWGNTEAFF. DNA for the CDR3: TGTGCCAGCACCCCCTGGGGAAACACTGAAGCTTTCTTT.

The rearrangement joins TRBV10-3 to TRBJ2-3, with D possibly TRBD2 on 6 matching bases. Germline values: CDR1 ENHRY, CDR2 SYGVKD. Deletions cut 4 bases from V and 2 bases from J, with 16 bases between. CDR3 length: 16 amino acids. The CDR3 DNA reads TGTGCCATCAGTGGGGGTTGGACGGGACTCACAGATACGCAGTATTTT. This sequence encodes CAISGGWTGLTDTQYF.

This chain joins TRBV10-3 and TRBJ1-5; D not certain. The V gene's germline CDR1 is ENHRY and CDR2 SYGVKD. V lost 10 bases, J lost 5 bases, and 21 bases lay in between. The CDR3 spans 15 residues. CDR3 protein: CATETSDADDQPQHF. In DNA, the CDR3 is TGTGCCACCGAAACCTCCGACGCGGACGATCAGCCCCAGCATTTT.

The chain combines TRBV28 with TRBJ2-3; TRBD1 agrees at 9 bases. Trimming took 6 bases from V and 5 from J; bases not matched to a gene: 9. Germline CDR1 is MDHEN and CDR2 is SYDVKM. This CDR3 is built from 15 residues. Here the CDR3 DNA reads TGTGCCAGCAGCGTTCTGGACAGGGGAGTAGATACGCAGTATTTT. Its translation: CASSVLDRGVDTQYF.

The chain is built from TRBV28 and TRBJ2-7; D may be TRBD1 (6 bases). This CDR3 has 17 residues. From germline, CDR1 is MDHEN and CDR2 SYDVKM. V was trimmed by 7 bases and J by 13 bases, leaving 35 bases between them. DNA of the CDR3: TGTGCCAGCAACCCGTCGACAGGTCGTCTTTCTCCTACGAGCGGTTACTTC. Translated, it gives CASNPSTGRLSPTSGYF.

This chain joins TRBV28 and TRBJ2-7; 10 nucleotides align to TRBD1. From germline, CDR1 is MDHEN and CDR2 SYDVKM. This CDR3 spans 15 amino acids. Trimming removed 5 bases from V and 5 bases from J; junction bases left unmatched: 9. The CDR3 sequence is CASSAQTGGRDEQYF. In DNA, the CDR3 is TGTGCCAGCAGTGCCCAGACAGGGGGCAGGGACGAGCAGTACTTC.

Only a few counts were recorded for this clone. The chain carries TRBV21-1 and TRBJ1-6. TRBV21-1 corresponds to a pseudogene. The CDR3 has 14 amino acids. CDR3 residues: CASSKMGGGSPLHF. In DNA form, the CDR3 reads TGTGCCAGCAGCAAAATGGGAGGCGGTTCACCCCTCCACTTT.

This chain joins TRBV5-1 and TRBJ2-5; 12 nucleotides match TRBD2. The J segment lost 5 bases and the V segment lost 2 bases, leaving 10 bases of the junction unmatched. Per germline, CDR1 SGHRS and CDR2 YFSETQ. This CDR3 contains 17 residues. CDR3 bases: TGCGCCAGCAGCTTCCTAGCGGGGGGGCCGGCGGGCGAGACCCAGTACTTC. Amino acid sequence: CASSFLAGGPAGETQYF.

The chain couples TRBV19 to TRBJ2-2, with 8 bases lining up with TRBD1. The CDR3 spans 17 residues. Trimming at V came to 3 bases and at J to 0 bases, leaving 6 bases not matched to a gene. CDR1 LNHDA and CDR2 SQIVND come from the germline V gene (reference sequence). CDR3 residues: CASSIFGQGANTGELFF. CDR3 in DNA: TGTGCCAGTAGTATCTTTGGACAGGGAGCGAACACCGGGGAGCTGTTTTTT. Looking up the rest from reference TRBV19 and TRBJ2-2 gives the full variable domain: DGGITQSPKYLFRKEGQNVTLSCEQNLNHDAMYWYRQDPGQGLRLIYYSQIVNDFQKGDIAEGYSVSREKKESFPLTVTSAQKNPTAFYLCASSIFGQGANTGELFFGEGSRLTVL.

The table lists this clone with a count of one. The chain employs TRBV5-6 and TRBJ1-4; D not resolved. The CDR3 is made up of 14 amino acids. Germline V gene data show CDR1 as SGHDT and CDR2 as YYEEEE. Trimming took 4 bases from V and 5 from J, leaving 12 bases between them. The CDR3 is CASSLGRMNEKLFF. CDR3 in DNA: TGTGCCAGCAGCCTCGGACGGATGAATGAAAAACTGTTTTTT. Supplemented by reference TRBV5-6 and TRBJ1-4, the full variable domain reads DAGVTQSPTHLIKTRGQQVTLRCSPKSGHDTVSWYQQALGQGPQFIFQYYEEEERQRGNFPDRFSGHQFPNYSSELNVNALLLGDSALYLCASSLGRMNEKLFFGSGTQLSVL.

This chain connects TRBV7-2 to TRBJ2-5, with unresolved D. This CDR3 is built from 14 residues. The germline V and J ends were trimmed by 5 bases and 7 bases, with 17 bases remaining between them. Germline loops: CDR1 SGHTA, CDR2 FQGNSA. This chain's CDR3 is CASSPIGGFGTQYF. The CDR3 DNA reads as TGTGCCAGCAGCCCAATCGGCGGTTTCGGGACCCAGTACTTC.

CDR3 bases: TGCGCCAGCAGCCCGGGCCATGCTCCGGTTGAAGCTTTCTTT. Translating it yields CASSPGHAPVEAFF. The chain recombines TRBV5-1 with TRBJ1-1; D uncertain. Germline CDR1 reads SGHRS; CDR2 reads YFSETQ. The ends were cut back, 4 bases at V and 7 bases at J, with 17 bases in the middle. The CDR3 covers 14 residues.

The rearrangement joins TRBV6-5 to TRBJ2-5; TRBD2 might be the D (6 bases). V lost 2 bases and J lost 7, with 14 bases in between. Per germline, CDR1 MNHEY and CDR2 SVGAGI. The CDR3 covers 14 residues. CDR3 sequence: CASSYAGKVGTQYF. CDR3 bases: TGTGCCAGCAGTTACGCGGGAAAAGTTGGGACCCAGTACTTC.

V and J are TRBV19 and TRBJ2-5; D perhaps matches TRBD2 (5 bases). There are 14 residues in the CDR3. Germline loops: CDR1 LNHDA, CDR2 SQIVND (reference sequence). The germline V and J ends were trimmed by 7 bases and 4 bases, with 16 bases remaining between them. CDR3 region: CASTPRGKVETQYF. DNA for the CDR3: TGTGCCAGTACGCCCCGGGGTAAAGTAGAGACCCAGTACTTC. Looking up the rest from reference TRBV19 and TRBJ2-5 gives the full variable domain: DGGITQSPKYLFRKEGQNVTLSCEQNLNHDAMYWYRQDPGQGLRLIYYSQIVNDFQKGDIAEGYSVSREKKESFPLTVTSAQKNPTAFYLCASTPRGKVETQYFGPGTRLLVL.

This chain links TRBV7-2 with TRBJ1-2, with D uncertain. V was cut by 3 bases and J by 8 bases, with 10 bases left in between. The germline V gene encodes CDR1 SGHTA and CDR2 FQGNSA. The CDR3 extends over 12 amino acids. CDR3 amino acids: CASSFELGGYTF. CDR3 DNA sequence: TGTGCCAGCAGCTTTGAACTGGGGGGCTACACCTTC.

The rearrangement uses TRBV7-9 and TRBJ2-7; tentative D call: TRBD2 (8 bases). The V gene lost 1 base and the J gene lost 1 base, with 14 bases spanning the gap. The V gene's germline CDR1 is SEHNR and CDR2 FQNEAQ (reference sequence). The CDR3 is 16 residues long. CDR3 DNA: TGTGCCAGCAGCTTAGATCGGGGGGGACAGTCCTACGAGCAGTACTTC. Translating it yields CASSLDRGGQSYEQYF.